The clone carrying this TCR beta chain was picked up a small number of times. This entry comes from a study of human T cells and chemical hapten exposure. Sample time point: pre-sensitization, week 0. Treatment described: therapeutic diphenylcyclopropenone sensitization with weekly scalp DPC. Germline CDR1 reads ENHRY; CDR2 reads SYGVKD. The CDR3 sequence is 15 residues long. V was pared by 3 bases and J by 4 bases, with 6 bases of the junction left unmatched. TCRdb itself ran the RACE reads through MiXCR, one entry per CDR3 protein. The table lists fewer than 150,000 distinct CDR3 sequences, approximately 12% of them singletons.

This specimen was whole blood, taken in connection with sensitization to the hapten diphenylcyclopropenone (DPC). The chain has TRBV10-3 and TRBJ2-7, with 10 bases identical to TRBD2. The sequence was collected from a woman under 30 with alopecia areata. Some clones in this sample may be carry-over from other donors' samples. In DNA form, the CDR3 reads TGTGCCATCAGTGACCGTAGCGGGGGGTCATACGAGCAGTACTTC. Translation gives CAISDRSGGSYEQYF.